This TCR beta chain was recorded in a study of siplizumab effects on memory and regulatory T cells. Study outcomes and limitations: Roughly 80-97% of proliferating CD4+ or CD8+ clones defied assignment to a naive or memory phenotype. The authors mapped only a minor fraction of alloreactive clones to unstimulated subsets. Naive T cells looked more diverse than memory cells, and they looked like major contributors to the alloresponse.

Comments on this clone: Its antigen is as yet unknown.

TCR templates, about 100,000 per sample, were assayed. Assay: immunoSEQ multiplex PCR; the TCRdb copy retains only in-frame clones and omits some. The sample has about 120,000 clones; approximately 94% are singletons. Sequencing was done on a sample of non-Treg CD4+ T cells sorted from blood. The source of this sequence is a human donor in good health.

The CDR3 DNA follows: TGTGCCAGCAGCCTAGAACAGGGGGACACCATATATTTT. It is translated as CASSLEQGDTIYF. V is TRBV7-7 and J is TRBJ1-3, with 8 bases identical to TRBD1. CDR1 SSHAT and CDR2 FNYEAQ come from the germline V gene (reference sequence). This CDR3 is built from 13 residues. The junction had 5 bases not matched to a gene; V was cut back by 5 bases and J by 8 bases.